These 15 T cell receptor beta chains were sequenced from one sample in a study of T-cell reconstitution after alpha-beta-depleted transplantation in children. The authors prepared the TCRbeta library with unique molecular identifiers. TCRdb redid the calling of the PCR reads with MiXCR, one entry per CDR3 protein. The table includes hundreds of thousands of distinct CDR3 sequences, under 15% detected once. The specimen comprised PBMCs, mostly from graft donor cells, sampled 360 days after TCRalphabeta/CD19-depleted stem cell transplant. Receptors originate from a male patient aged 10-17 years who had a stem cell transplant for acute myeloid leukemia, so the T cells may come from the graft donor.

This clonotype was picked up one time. For the CDR3, the DNA is TGTGCCAGTGGGGACAGGGGCTCCTACGAGCAGTACTTC. This codes for CASGDRGSYEQYF. The chain has TRBV27 and TRBJ2-7, with 10 bases lining up with TRBD1. V was pared by 9 bases and J by 0 bases, with 2 bases of the junction left unmatched. CDR3 length: 13 residues. Germline-derived CDR1 and CDR2 are MNHEY and SMNVEV (reference sequence).

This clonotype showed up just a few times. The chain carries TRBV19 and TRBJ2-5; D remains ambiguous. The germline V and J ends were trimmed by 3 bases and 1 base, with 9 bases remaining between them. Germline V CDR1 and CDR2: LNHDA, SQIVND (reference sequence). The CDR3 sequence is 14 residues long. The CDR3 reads CASSIGRSQETQYF. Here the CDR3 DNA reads TGTGCCAGTAGTATCGGGCGGAGCCAAGAGACCCAGTACTTC.

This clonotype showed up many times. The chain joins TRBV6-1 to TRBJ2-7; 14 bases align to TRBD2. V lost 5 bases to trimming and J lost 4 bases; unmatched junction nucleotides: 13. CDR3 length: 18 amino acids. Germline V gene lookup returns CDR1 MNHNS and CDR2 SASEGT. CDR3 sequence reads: CASSRPGTSGSSVYEQYF. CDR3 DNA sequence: TGTGCCAGCAGTCGACCCGGGACTAGCGGGAGCTCGGTTTACGAGCAGTACTTC.

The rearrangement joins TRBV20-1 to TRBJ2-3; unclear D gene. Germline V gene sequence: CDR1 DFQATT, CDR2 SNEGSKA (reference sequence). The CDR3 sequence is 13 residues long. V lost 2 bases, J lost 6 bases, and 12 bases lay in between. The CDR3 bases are TGCAGTGCTAGACAGTTTCAATGGGATACGCAGTATTTT. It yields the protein CSARQFQWDTQYF.

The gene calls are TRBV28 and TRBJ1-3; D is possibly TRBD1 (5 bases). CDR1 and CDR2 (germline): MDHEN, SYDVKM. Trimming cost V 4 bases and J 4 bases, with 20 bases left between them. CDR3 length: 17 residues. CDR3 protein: CASSSYVERQGGNTIYF. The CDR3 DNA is TGTGCCAGCAGTTCCTACGTGGAACGGCAGGGAGGAAACACCATATATTTT.

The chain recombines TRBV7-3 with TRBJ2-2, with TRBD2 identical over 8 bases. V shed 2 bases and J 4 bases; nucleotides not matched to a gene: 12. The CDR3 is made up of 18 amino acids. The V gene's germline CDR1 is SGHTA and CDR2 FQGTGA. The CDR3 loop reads CASSLVSGPGGPTGELFF. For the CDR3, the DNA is TGTGCCAGCAGCTTAGTTTCGGGCCCGGGAGGGCCCACCGGGGAGCTGTTTTTT.

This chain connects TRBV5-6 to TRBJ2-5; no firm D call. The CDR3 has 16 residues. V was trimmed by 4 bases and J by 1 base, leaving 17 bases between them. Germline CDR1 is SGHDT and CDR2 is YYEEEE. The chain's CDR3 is CASSADRSAFQETQYF. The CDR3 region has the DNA TGTGCCAGCAGCGCCGACCGGTCGGCCTTCCAAGAGACCCAGTACTTC.

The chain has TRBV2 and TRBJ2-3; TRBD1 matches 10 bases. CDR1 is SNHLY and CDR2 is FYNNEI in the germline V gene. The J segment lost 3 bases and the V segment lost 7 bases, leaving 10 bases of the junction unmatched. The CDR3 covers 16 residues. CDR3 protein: CASNPRRGQGTDTQYF. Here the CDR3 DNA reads TGTGCCAGCAACCCACGAAGGGGACAGGGGACAGATACGCAGTATTTT. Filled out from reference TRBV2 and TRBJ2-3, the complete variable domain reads EPEVTQTPSHQVTQMGQEVILRCVPISNHLYFYWYRQILGQKVEFLVSFYNNEISEKSEIFDDQFSVERPDGSNFTLKIRSTKLEDSAMYFCASNPRRGQGTDTQYFGPGTRLTVL.

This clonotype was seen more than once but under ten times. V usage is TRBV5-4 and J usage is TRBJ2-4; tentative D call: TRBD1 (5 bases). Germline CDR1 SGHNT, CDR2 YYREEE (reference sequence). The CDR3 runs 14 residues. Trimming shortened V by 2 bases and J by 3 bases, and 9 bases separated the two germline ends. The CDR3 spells CASSFLDNKNIQYF. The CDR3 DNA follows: TGTGCCAGCAGCTTTTTGGACAACAAAAACATTCAGTACTTC.

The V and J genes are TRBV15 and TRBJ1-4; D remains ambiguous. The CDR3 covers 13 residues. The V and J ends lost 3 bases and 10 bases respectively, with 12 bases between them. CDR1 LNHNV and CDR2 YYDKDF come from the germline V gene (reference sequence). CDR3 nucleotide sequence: TGTGCCACCAGCAGGCTTATTCCTGGAAAACTGTTTTTT. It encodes CATSRLIPGKLFF.

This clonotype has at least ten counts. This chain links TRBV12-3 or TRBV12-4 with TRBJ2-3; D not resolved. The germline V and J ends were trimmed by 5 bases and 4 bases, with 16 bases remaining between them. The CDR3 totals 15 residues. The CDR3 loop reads CASSTRPVVADTQYF. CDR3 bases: TGTGCCAGCAGTACCCGGCCGGTGGTTGCAGATACGCAGTATTTT.

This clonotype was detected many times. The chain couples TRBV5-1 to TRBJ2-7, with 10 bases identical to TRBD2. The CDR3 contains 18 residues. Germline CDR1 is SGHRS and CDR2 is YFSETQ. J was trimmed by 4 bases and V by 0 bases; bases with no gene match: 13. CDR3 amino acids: CASSLDLAGGSLKYEQYF. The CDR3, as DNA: TGCGCCAGCAGCTTGGATTTAGCGGGAGGTTCCCTCAAGTACGAGCAGTACTTC.

The CDR3 sequence: CSVKTGGTLNYGYTF. The CDR3 nucleotides read TGCAGCGTCAAGACAGGTGGAACCCTAAACTATGGCTACACCTTC. V is TRBV29-1 and J is TRBJ1-2, with D perhaps TRBD1 (6 bases). The CDR3 runs to 15 residues. Germline V CDR1 and CDR2: SQVTM, ANQGSEA. V was cut by 6 bases and J by 2 bases, with 19 bases left in between.

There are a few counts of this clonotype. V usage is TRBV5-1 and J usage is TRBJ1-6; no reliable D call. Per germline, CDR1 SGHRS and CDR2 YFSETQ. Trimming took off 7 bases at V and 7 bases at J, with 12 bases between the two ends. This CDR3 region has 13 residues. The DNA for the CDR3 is TGCGCCAGCCAAACGAACCTGAATTCACCCCTCCACTTT. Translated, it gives CASQTNLNSPLHF. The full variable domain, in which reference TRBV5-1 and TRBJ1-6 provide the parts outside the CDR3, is KAGVTQTPRYLIKTRGQQVTLSCSPISGHRSVSWYQQTPGQGLQFLFEYFSETQRNKGNFPGRFSGRQFSNSRSEMNVSTLELGDSALYLCASQTNLNSPLHFGNGTRLTVT.

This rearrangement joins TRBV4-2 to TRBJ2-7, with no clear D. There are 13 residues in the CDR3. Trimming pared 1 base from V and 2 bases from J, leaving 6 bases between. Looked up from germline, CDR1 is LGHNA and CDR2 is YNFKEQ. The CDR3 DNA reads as TGTGCCAGCAGCCAAGTACCCCCCTACGAGCAGTACTTC. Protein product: CASSQVPPYEQYF.